The next 25 T cell receptor beta chains were all read from a single sample in a study of T-cell reconstitution after alpha-beta-depleted transplantation in children. Unique molecular identifiers were used in preparing the TCRbeta library. MiXCR, run by TCRdb on the PCR reads, gives a single entry per CDR3 protein. The sample has some 500,000 distinct CDR3 sequences; about a sixth are singletons. This specimen was PBMCs from the stem cell graft donor, taken from the stem cell graft. The receptors derive from a human donor who donated a stem cell graft to a child with acute lymphoblastic leukemia.

This clonotype was recorded a few times. The chain couples TRBV7-8 to TRBJ2-1, with 7 bases aligning to TRBD2. Looked up from germline, CDR1 is SGHVS and CDR2 is FQNEAQ. With 5 bases clipped from V and 6 bases from J, the junction kept 13 bases outside the gene matches. The CDR3 has 16 residues. The CDR3 region is CASSLGGVAGRNEQFF. In DNA, the CDR3 is TGTGCCAGCAGCCTCGGAGGAGTAGCGGGCCGCAATGAGCAGTTCTTC.

This clonotype was seen a handful of times. This sequence joins TRBV10-1 and TRBJ2-3; D call uncertain. The CDR3 contains 15 residues. V lost 2 bases and J lost 2, with 11 bases in between. Germline CDR1 is WNHNN and CDR2 is SYGVQD (reference sequence). CDR3 in amino acids: CASSEANRATDTQYF. CDR3 bases: TGCGCCAGCAGTGAGGCGAACCGGGCCACAGATACGCAGTATTTT.

The DNA for the CDR3 is TGTGCCATCAGGGCAAATGGACAGCAAGAGACCCAGTACTTC. It codes for CAIRANGQQETQYF. The genes are TRBV10-3 and TRBJ2-5, with D perhaps TRBD1 (6 bases). Per the germline V gene, CDR1 is ENHRY and CDR2 is SYGVKD. V lost 6 bases and J 2 bases, leaving 13 bases between the germline ends. This CDR3 spans 14 amino acids.

The gene calls are TRBV7-2 and TRBJ1-2, with 11 nucleotides matching TRBD1. V dropped 5 bases and J dropped 4; count of bases not matched to a gene: 9. CDR3 size: 16 residues. Germline CDR1 is SGHTA and CDR2 is FQGNSA. The DNA of the CDR3 is TGTGCCAGCAGCCCGTTAAGAGGGACAGGGGGCTATGGCTACACCTTC. Translation gives CASSPLRGTGGYGYTF. Full variable domain (missing parts from reference TRBV7-2 and TRBJ1-2): GAGVSQSPSNKVTEKGKDVELRCDPISGHTALYWYRQSLGQGLEFLIYFQGNSAPDKSGLPSDRFSAERTGGSVSTLTIQRTQQEDSAVYLCASSPLRGTGGYGYTFGSGTRLTVV.

V is TRBV19 and J is TRBJ1-1, with D unclear. The CDR3 has 14 residues. Deletions cut 6 bases from V and 2 bases from J, with 13 bases between. Per the germline V gene, CDR1 is LNHDA and CDR2 is SQIVND (reference sequence). In DNA, the CDR3 is TGTGCCAGTAGCCCGGGGTCACCCAACACTGAAGCTTTCTTT. Protein product: CASSPGSPNTEAFF. Full variable domain (missing parts from reference TRBV19 and TRBJ1-1): DGGITQSPKYLFRKEGQNVTLSCEQNLNHDAMYWYRQDPGQGLRLIYYSQIVNDFQKGDIAEGYSVSREKKESFPLTVTSAQKNPTAFYLCASSPGSPNTEAFFGQGTRLTVV.

The V and J genes are TRBV5-1 and TRBJ2-7, with 9 bases aligning to TRBD1. This CDR3 region has 15 residues. Germline trimming cut 4 bases from V and 5 bases from J; bases unmatched to any gene: 10. Germline CDR1 is SGHRS and CDR2 is YFSETQ. DNA of the CDR3: TGCGCCAGCAGCGTCCCCGGGACAGGGTTTCACGAGCAGTACTTC. Its protein is CASSVPGTGFHEQYF. Supplemented by reference TRBV5-1 and TRBJ2-7, the full variable domain reads KAGVTQTPRYLIKTRGQQVTLSCSPISGHRSVSWYQQTPGQGLQFLFEYFSETQRNKGNFPGRFSGRQFSNSRSEMNVSTLELGDSALYLCASSVPGTGFHEQYFGPGTRLTVT.

This clonotype was counted ten times or more. The chain has TRBV11-1 and TRBJ2-3; 8 bases are a match to TRBD1. The CDR3 has 18 residues. V trimming: 1 base; J trimming: 6 bases; junction bases outside the gene matches: 15. Germline CDR1 is SGHAT and CDR2 is FQDESV (reference sequence). The CDR3 coding sequence is TGTGCCAGCAGCTTAGGCATTTCACTCCGGGACAGGAGGGATACGCAGTATTTT. Its protein is CASSLGISLRDRRDTQYF. Based on the CDR3 plus reference TRBV11-1 and TRBJ2-3, the full variable domain is EAEVAQSPRYKITEKSQAVAFWCDPISGHATLYWYRQILGQGPELLVQFQDESVVDDSQLPKDRFSAERLKGVDSTLKIQPAELGDSAMYLCASSLGISLRDRRDTQYFGPGTRLTVL.

This sequence joins TRBV7-6 and TRBJ2-7, with TRBD1 matching 8 bases. Germline trimming cut 6 bases from V and 6 bases from J; bases unmatched to any gene: 13. There are 15 residues in the CDR3. From germline, CDR1 is SGHVS and CDR2 FNYEAQ. The CDR3 spells CASSSGQGDLSEQYF. The CDR3 nucleotides read TGTGCCAGCAGTTCCGGACAGGGAGACCTCTCCGAGCAGTACTTC. The entire variable domain, with the rest obtained from reference TRBV7-6 and TRBJ2-7, is as follows: GAGVSQSPRYKVTKRGQDVALRCDPISGHVSLYWYRQALGQGPEFLTYFNYEAQQDKSGLPNDRFSAERPEGSISTLTIQRTEQRDSAMYRCASSSGQGDLSEQYFGPGTRLTVT.

J is TRBJ2-2 and V is TRBV27; 10 bases are a match to TRBD2. The CDR3 spans 16 residues. Germline assignment: CDR1 MNHEY and CDR2 SMNVEV (reference sequence). Trimming cost V 3 bases and J 8 bases; bases outside gene matches: 9. The CDR3 protein is CASSFLAGEGLGELFF. CDR3 bases: TGTGCCAGCAGTTTCCTAGCGGGAGAAGGTTTAGGGGAGCTGTTTTTT.

The chain joins TRBV18 to TRBJ2-7, with 8 bases fitting TRBD1. V dropped 4 bases and J dropped 1; count of bases not matched to a gene: 6. The CDR3 runs 15 residues. The germline gives CDR1 KGHSH, CDR2 LQKENI. CDR3 DNA: TGTGCCAGCTCACTTAGGACAGGGCTTTCCTACGAGCAGTACTTC. Protein: CASSLRTGLSYEQYF.

This CDR3 is CASSQAGPSLGADTQYF. CDR3 sequence (DNA): TGTGCCAGCAGCCAAGCCGGCCCATCCCTGGGGGCAGATACGCAGTATTTT. The chain uses TRBV3-1 and TRBJ2-3, with D perhaps TRBD1 or TRBD2 (5 bases each). This CDR3 is 17 amino acids long. The V and J ends lost 1 base and 4 bases respectively, with 18 bases between them. CDR1 is LGHDT and CDR2 is YNNKEL in the germline V gene (reference sequence).

The chain combines TRBV2 with TRBJ2-5; D call uncertain. The ends were cut back, 7 bases at V and 4 bases at J, with 22 bases in the middle. Germline V gene lookup returns CDR1 SNHLY and CDR2 FYNNEI. The CDR3 runs 16 residues. In DNA, the CDR3 is TGTGCCAGCACCCGAGGCGGATTTGGTTATCGAGAGACCCAGTACTTC. It translates to CASTRGGFGYRETQYF.

This clonotype appeared a few times. The gene calls are TRBV6-5 and TRBJ1-6; 9 nucleotides line up with TRBD1. CDR3 size: 19 residues. V shed 2 bases, J shed 8 bases, and the junction held 16 bases outside the gene matches. Germline V gene lookup returns CDR1 MNHEY and CDR2 SVGAGI. CDR3 sequence reads: CASSYGSLQGAISDSPLHF. The CDR3 bases are TGTGCCAGCAGTTACGGGTCATTACAGGGGGCAATATCGGATTCACCCCTCCACTTT.

The chain recombines TRBV27 with TRBJ1-2; D call uncertain. The CDR3 totals 13 residues. Germline assignment: CDR1 MNHEY and CDR2 SMNVEV (reference sequence). V gave up 3 bases and J gave up 8 bases, with 13 bases separating them. In DNA form, the CDR3 reads TGTGCCAGCAGTTTTTTAGAGGGTGGCGGCTACACCTTC. Translated: CASSFLEGGGYTF.

Notes on this clonotype: An end of the junction does not agree with germline; a read error may underlie this. V is TRBV5-1 and J is TRBJ1-1, with unresolved D. In germline, CDR1 is SGHRS, CDR2 YFSETQ. CDR3 length equals 14 residues. CDR3 sequence: CSSSLAAGHTEAFF. The CDR3, as DNA: TGCTCCAGCAGCTTGGCCGCGGGCCACACTGAAGCTTTCTTT. Drawing the rest from reference TRBV5-1 and TRBJ1-1, the complete variable domain is KAGVTQTPRYLIKTRGQQVTLSCSPISGHRSVSWYQQTPGQGLQFLFEYFSETQRNKGNFPGRFSGRQFSNSRSEMNVSTLELGDSALYLCSSSLAAGHTEAFFGQGTRLTVV.

This clonotype was observed a handful of times. The chain combines TRBV7-8 with TRBJ2-7; D is possibly TRBD1 or TRBD2 (5 bases each). This CDR3 is 16 amino acids long. V was trimmed by 2 bases and J by 0 bases, leaving 14 bases between them. CDR1 and CDR2 (germline): SGHVS, FQNEAQ. The CDR3 nucleotides read TGTGCCAGCAGCTTAAACAGTCCGGGGCCCTCCTACGAGCAGTACTTC. It is translated as CASSLNSPGPSYEQYF.

The chain is built from TRBV5-1 and TRBJ2-1, with D uncertain. Germline-derived CDR1 and CDR2 are SGHRS and YFSETQ. Trimming pared 0 bases from V and 4 bases from J, leaving 8 bases between. This CDR3 comprises 14 residues. CDR3 loop: CASSLASQYNEQFF. As DNA, the CDR3 is TGCGCCAGCAGCTTGGCCAGTCAGTACAATGAGCAGTTCTTC.

This chain uses TRBV5-6 with TRBJ1-1; 7 nucleotides line up with TRBD1. The germline V gene encodes CDR1 SGHDT and CDR2 YYEEEE. CDR3 size: 15 residues. V was pared by 1 base and J by 1 base, with 4 bases of the junction left unmatched. The CDR3 DNA is TGTGCCAGCAGCTTGATACAGGGGACGAACACTGAAGCTTTCTTT. Its protein product is CASSLIQGTNTEAFF.

The chain couples TRBV18 to TRBJ2-1; D call uncertain. The CDR3 consists of 14 residues. V was shortened by 4 bases and J by 0 bases, with 7 bases between the two germline ends. Germline CDR1 KGHSH, CDR2 LQKENI. Here the CDR3 reads CASSLQPSYNEQFF. The CDR3 coding sequence is TGTGCCAGCTCACTGCAGCCCTCCTACAATGAGCAGTTCTTC.

The chain has TRBV2 and TRBJ1-2, with D possibly matching TRBD1 (5 bases). Deletions cut 5 bases from V and 0 bases from J, with 10 bases between. Germline V gene data show CDR1 as SNHLY and CDR2 as FYNNEI. This CDR3 has 14 residues. The CDR3 region has the DNA TGTGCCAGCAGTTTGGGGGTAGCTAACTATGGCTACACCTTC. Translating gives CASSLGVANYGYTF. The variable domain in full, completed from reference TRBV2 and TRBJ1-2, reads EPEVTQTPSHQVTQMGQEVILRCVPISNHLYFYWYRQILGQKVEFLVSFYNNEISEKSEIFDDQFSVERPDGSNFTLKIRSTKLEDSAMYFCASSLGVANYGYTFGSGTRLTVV.

The V and J genes are TRBV4-1 and TRBJ1-4; D gene unclear. CDR1 is MGHRA, CDR2 YSYEKL, per germline. The CDR3 consists of 14 residues. V was clipped by 0 bases and J by 11 bases, with 13 bases between them. The CDR3 coding sequence is TGCGCCAGCAGCCAAGATACGGCGGAGACGAAACTGTTTTTT. This gives the protein CASSQDTAETKLFF.

This chain connects TRBV20-1 to TRBJ2-2; D not certain. CDR3 length equals 13 residues. Germline values: CDR1 DFQATT, CDR2 SNEGSKA (reference sequence). Trimming took 2 bases from V and 9 from J, leaving 13 bases between them. Written as DNA, the CDR3 is TGCAGTGCTAGACCGATCCGTTTCCGGGAGCTGTTTTTT. This translates into CSARPIRFRELFF.

This clonotype was counted ten times or more. The genes are TRBV6-2 or TRBV6-3 and TRBJ2-2; tentatively, D is TRBD1 or TRBD2 (6 bases each). Germline-derived CDR1 and CDR2 are MNHEY and SVGEGT. The CDR3 runs 15 residues. The V and J ends lost 10 bases and 8 bases respectively, with 23 bases between them. CDR3 region: CATRTAGEDRGELFF. CDR3 sequence (DNA): TGTGCCACTCGGACAGCGGGTGAAGATAGGGGGGAGCTGTTTTTT.

The sample holds a few counts of this clonotype. This chain connects TRBV20-1 to TRBJ1-5, with a tentative D call TRBD1 (5 bases). Germline CDR1 is DFQATT and CDR2 is SNEGSKA (reference sequence). The V gene lost 0 bases and the J gene lost 5 bases, with 20 bases spanning the gap. This CDR3 region has 17 residues. The chain's CDR3 is CSARDPLPGTADQPQHF. The CDR3 DNA sequence: TGCAGTGCTAGAGATCCACTGCCCGGGACGGCGGATCAGCCCCAGCATTTT.

The chain links TRBV7-9 to TRBJ2-1; TRBD2 agrees at 9 bases. The junction had 4 bases not matched to a gene; V was cut back by 0 bases and J by 7 bases. This CDR3 is built from 15 residues. Germline assignment: CDR1 SEHNR and CDR2 FQNEAQ (reference sequence). The CDR3 sequence: CASSLASGSVNEQFF. DNA for the CDR3: TGTGCCAGCAGCTTAGCTAGCGGGAGTGTTAATGAGCAGTTCTTC.